This T cell receptor (beta chain) derives from a study of PD-L1 blockade in urothelial cancer. TCRdb's copy holds only in-frame clones and misses some; the assay was immunoSEQ multiplex PCR. The table lists roughly 56,000 clones, around 79% of them singletons. The material was PBMCs, obtained around atezolizumab (anti-PD-L1) treatment. The receptor comes from a man in his 70s with urothelial cancer.

CDR3 bases: TGTGCCAGCAGTGAGGACGACAGGGGGCGACTATCTGGCGGGGAGCTGTTTTTT. The encoded protein is CASSEDDRGRLSGGELFF. The gene calls are TRBV2 and TRBJ2-2, with 10 bases that match TRBD1. The V gene end was trimmed by 3 bases and the J gene end by 7 bases; junction bases not matched to a gene: 14. Germline-derived CDR1 and CDR2 are SNHLY and FYNNEI. This CDR3 is built from 18 residues.